Listed below are T cell receptor beta chains from one sample, sequenced in a study of T cells in Graves' hyperthyroidism and ophthalmopathy. TCRdb used MiXCR to reprocess the multiplex PCR reads, holding one entry per CDR3 protein. The table has around 290,000 distinct CDR3 sequences, about an eighth seen once. Material for sequencing was blood. These receptors all come from a woman aged 25 to 39 with Graves' hyperthyroidism that later progressed to Graves' ophthalmopathy. The CDR3 runs from the conserved cysteine through the conserved F or W. Fields, in order: V gene, J gene, CDR3 protein.

>TRBV6-1|TRBJ2-5
CASTEKTGGAETQYF
>TRBV9|TRBJ2-5
CAGSARTSGSPGQETQYF
>TRBV28|TRBJ2-7
CASRQSLSYEQYF
>TRBV11-2|TRBJ2-7
CASSLVGTSREQYF
>TRBV28|TRBJ2-5
CASSLTLAGVGTQYF
>TRBV29-1|TRBJ1-1
CSVGVGEAFF
>TRBV28|TRBJ2-7
CASSFFRDSLLYEQYF
>TRBV12-3/TRBV12-4|TRBJ2-7
CASSPSRRASDEQYF
>TRBV4-1|TRBJ2-3
CASSQDGREEGTDTQYF
>TRBV12-3/TRBV12-4|TRBJ2-7
CASSFGTASYEQYF
>TRBV13|TRBJ1-2
CASSTQGADYGYTF
>TRBV7-3|TRBJ2-5
CASSPSGLAGETQYF
>TRBV5-1|TRBJ2-3
CASTVAGGAEGSTQYF
>TRBV5-1|TRBJ2-5
CASSLPSGSDQETQYF
>TRBV9|TRBJ2-2
CASSVRDSLTGELFF
>TRBV29-1|TRBJ2-1
CSVNRGYNEQFF